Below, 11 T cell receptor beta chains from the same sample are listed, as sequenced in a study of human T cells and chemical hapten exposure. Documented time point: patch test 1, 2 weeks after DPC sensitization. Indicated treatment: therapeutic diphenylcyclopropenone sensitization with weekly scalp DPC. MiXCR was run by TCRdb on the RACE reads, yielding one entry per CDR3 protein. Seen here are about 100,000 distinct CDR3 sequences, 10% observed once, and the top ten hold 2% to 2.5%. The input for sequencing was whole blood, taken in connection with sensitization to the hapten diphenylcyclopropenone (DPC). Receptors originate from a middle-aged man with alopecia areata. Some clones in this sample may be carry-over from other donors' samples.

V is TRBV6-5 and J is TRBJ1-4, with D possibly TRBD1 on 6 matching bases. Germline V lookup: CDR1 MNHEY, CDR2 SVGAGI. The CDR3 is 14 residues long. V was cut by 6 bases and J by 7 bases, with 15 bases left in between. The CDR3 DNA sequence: TGTGCCAGCAGCGTCTACAGGGAACGTGAAAAACTGTTTTTT. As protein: CASSVYREREKLFF.

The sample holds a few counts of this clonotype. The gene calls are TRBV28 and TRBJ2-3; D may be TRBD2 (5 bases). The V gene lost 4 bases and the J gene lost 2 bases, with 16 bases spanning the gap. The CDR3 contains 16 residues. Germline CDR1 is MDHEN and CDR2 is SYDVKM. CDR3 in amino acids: CASSSPGLGVTDTQYF. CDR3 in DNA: TGTGCCAGCAGTTCCCCGGGTCTCGGGGTCACAGATACGCAGTATTTT.

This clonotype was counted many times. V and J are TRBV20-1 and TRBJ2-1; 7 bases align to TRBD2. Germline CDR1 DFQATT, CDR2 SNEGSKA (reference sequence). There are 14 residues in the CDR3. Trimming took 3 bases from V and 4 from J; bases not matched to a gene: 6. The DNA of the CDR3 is TGCAGTGCTAGTCCAGCGGGAACATACAATGAGCAGTTCTTC. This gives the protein CSASPAGTYNEQFF.

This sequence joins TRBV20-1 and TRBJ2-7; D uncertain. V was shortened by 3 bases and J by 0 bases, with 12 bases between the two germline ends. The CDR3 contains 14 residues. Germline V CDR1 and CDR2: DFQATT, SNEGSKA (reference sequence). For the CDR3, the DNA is TGCAGTGCTAGGTACAACTCCGTCTCCTACGAGCAGTACTTC. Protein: CSARYNSVSYEQYF.

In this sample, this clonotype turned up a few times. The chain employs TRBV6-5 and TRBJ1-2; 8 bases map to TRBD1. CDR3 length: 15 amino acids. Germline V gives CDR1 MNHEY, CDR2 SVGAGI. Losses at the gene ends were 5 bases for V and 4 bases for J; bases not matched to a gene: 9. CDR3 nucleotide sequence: TGTGCCAGCAGTACCCGGGACAGGTTCCTCTATGGCTACACCTTC. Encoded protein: CASSTRDRFLYGYTF.

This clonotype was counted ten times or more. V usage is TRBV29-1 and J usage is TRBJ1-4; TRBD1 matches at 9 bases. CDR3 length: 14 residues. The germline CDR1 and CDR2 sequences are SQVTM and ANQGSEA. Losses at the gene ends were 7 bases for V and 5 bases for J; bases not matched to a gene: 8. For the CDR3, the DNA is TGCAGCGCTCGGACAGGGGCGGAGAATGAAAAACTGTTTTTT. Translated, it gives CSARTGAENEKLFF.

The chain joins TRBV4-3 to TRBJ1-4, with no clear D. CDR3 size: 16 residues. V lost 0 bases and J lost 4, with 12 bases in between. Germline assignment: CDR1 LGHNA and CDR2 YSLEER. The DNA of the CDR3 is TGCGCCAGCAGCCAAGATCTACAGACGATTAATGAAAAACTGTTTTTT. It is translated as CASSQDLQTINEKLFF.

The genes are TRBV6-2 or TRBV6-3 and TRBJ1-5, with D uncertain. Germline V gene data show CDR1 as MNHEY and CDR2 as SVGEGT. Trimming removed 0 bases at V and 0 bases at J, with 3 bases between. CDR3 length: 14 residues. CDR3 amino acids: CASSYSSSNQPQHF. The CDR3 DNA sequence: TGTGCCAGCAGTTACTCTAGTAGCAATCAGCCCCAGCATTTT.

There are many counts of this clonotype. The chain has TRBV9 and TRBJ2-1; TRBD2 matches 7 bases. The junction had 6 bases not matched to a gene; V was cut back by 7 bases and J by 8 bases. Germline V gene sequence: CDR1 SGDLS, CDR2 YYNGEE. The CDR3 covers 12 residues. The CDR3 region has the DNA TGTGCCAGCGGGGGGGAGGGCCATGAGCAGTTCTTC. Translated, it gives CASGGEGHEQFF.

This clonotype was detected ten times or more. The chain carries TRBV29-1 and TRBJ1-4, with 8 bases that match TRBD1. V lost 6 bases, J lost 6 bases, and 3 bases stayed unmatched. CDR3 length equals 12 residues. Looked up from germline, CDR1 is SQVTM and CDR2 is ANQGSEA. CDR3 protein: CSVDRGDEKLFF. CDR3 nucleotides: TGCAGCGTAGACAGGGGAGATGAAAAACTGTTTTTT.

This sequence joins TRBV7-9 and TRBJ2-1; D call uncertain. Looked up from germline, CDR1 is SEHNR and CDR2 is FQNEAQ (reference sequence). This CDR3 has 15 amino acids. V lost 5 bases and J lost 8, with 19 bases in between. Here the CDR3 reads CASSASSAAPHEQFF. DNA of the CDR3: TGTGCCAGCAGCGCAAGCTCCGCCGCCCCCCATGAGCAGTTCTTC. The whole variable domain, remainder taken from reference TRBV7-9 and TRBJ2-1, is DTGVSQNPRHKITKRGQNVTFRCDPISEHNRLYWYRQTLGQGPEFLTYFQNEAQLEKSRLLSDRFSAERPKGSFSTLEIQRTEQGDSAMYLCASSASSAAPHEQFFGPGTRLTVL.